This T cell receptor beta chain derives from a study of blood T cell repertoires in COVID-19. Each recovered donor of Cohort 3 presented with two negative PCRs, clearance, or symptom resolution. Trimming left V 4 bases short and J 6 bases short, with 22 bases between. The CDR3 covers 16 residues. Germline V gene lookup returns CDR1 SGHNT and CDR2 YYREEE (reference sequence). In the authors' methods: Reference gene primer amplification gave estimated nucleated cell counts. Only in-frame clones appear in the TCRdb table, and some are missing; sequencing was by immunoSEQ multiplex PCR. V and J calls plus clone size are reproduced from that table; the DNA served to infer D and trimming. The sample includes roughly 500,000 clones, roughly 88% seen only once; the top ten take 1.5% to 2%.

The clonotype comes from a woman in her 40s who had recovered from COVID-19. The sample comprised PBMCs or T cells enriched from blood (not recorded which). This sequence joins TRBV5-4 and TRBJ1-2, with D tentatively TRBD1 (6 bases). The CDR3 bases are TGTGCCAGCAGCCTGGTGAGCCGACAGGCAGGTGATGGCTACACCTTC. As protein: CASSLVSRQAGDGYTF.